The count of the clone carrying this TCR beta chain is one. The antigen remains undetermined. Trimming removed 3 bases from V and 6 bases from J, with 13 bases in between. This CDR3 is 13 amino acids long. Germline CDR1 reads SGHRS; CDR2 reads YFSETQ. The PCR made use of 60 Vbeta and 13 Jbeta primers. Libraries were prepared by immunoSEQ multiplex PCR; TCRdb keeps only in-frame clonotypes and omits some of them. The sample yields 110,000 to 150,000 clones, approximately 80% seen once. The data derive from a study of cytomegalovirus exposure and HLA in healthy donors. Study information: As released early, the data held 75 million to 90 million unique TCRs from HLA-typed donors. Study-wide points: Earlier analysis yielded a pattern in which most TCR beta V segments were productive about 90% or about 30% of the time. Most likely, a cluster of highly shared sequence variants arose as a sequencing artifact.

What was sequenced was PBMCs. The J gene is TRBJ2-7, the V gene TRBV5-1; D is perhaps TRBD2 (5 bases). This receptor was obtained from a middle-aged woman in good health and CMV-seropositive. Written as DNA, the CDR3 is TGCGCCAGCAGCTGGCCGGGGAAGGGCGAGCAGTACTTC. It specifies CASSWPGKGEQYF. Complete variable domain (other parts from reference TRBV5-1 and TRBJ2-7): KAGVTQTPRYLIKTRGQQVTLSCSPISGHRSVSWYQQTPGQGLQFLFEYFSETQRNKGNFPGRFSGRQFSNSRSEMNVSTLELGDSALYLCASSWPGKGEQYFGPGTRLTVT.